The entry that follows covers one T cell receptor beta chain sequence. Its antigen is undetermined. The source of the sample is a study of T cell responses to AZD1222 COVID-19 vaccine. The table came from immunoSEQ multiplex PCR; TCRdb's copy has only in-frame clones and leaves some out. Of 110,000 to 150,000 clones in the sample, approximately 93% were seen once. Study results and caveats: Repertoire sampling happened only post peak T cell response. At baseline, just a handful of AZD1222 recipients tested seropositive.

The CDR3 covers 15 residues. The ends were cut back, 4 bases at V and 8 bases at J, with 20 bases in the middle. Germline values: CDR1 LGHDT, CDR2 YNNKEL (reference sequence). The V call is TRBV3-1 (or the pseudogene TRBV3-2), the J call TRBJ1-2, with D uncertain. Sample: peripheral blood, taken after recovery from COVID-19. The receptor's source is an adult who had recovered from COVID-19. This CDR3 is CASSRGSAEFQGYTF. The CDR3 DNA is TGTGCCAGCAGCCGCGGGTCAGCAGAGTTCCAGGGCTACACCTTC.